Following are 14 T cell receptor beta chains from one sample sequenced in a study of blood T cell repertoires in COVID-19. The assay was immunoSEQ multiplex PCR, and TCRdb's table has in-frame clones only and misses some. The table lists roughly 330,000 clones, roughly 88% of them singletons. The sample taken for sequencing was peripheral blood. These receptors came from a woman in her forties or fifties with active or convalescent COVID-19.

This sequence joins TRBV2 and TRBJ1-3; 8 positions agree with TRBD1. Germline loops: CDR1 SNHLY, CDR2 FYNNEI. The CDR3 loop spans 15 amino acids. V was clipped by 7 bases and J by 4 bases; unmatched bases: 9. CDR3 bases: TGTGCCAGCACCAAAGCGGGGACAGGCGGAAACACCATATATTTT. This gives the protein CASTKAGTGGNTIYF.

V and J are TRBV18 and TRBJ1-2, with TRBD1 identical over 7 bases. V trimming: 2 bases; J trimming: 8 bases; junction bases outside the gene matches: 5. The CDR3 contains 13 residues. Germline V gene data show CDR1 as KGHSH and CDR2 as LQKENI. The CDR3 DNA follows: TGTGCCAGCTCACCAAAGGGGGCGGGAGGCTACACCTTC. This translates into CASSPKGAGGYTF.

The chain couples TRBV18 to TRBJ2-4; TRBD1 matches at 10 bases. Germline CDR1 reads KGHSH; CDR2 reads LQKENI. Trimming at V came to 3 bases and at J to 2 bases, leaving 4 bases not matched to a gene. This CDR3 contains 16 residues. DNA for the CDR3: TGTGCCAGCTCACCTCTGGGACAGGGGTCCAAAAACATTCAGTACTTC. Residues: CASSPLGQGSKNIQYF.

The chain is built from TRBV5-1 and TRBJ2-5; D might be TRBD2 (6 bases). V was shortened by 2 bases and J by 5 bases, with 13 bases between the two germline ends. CDR3 length: 14 amino acids. The germline gives CDR1 SGHRS, CDR2 YFSETQ. The CDR3 reads CASSFSRGWETQYF. In DNA form, the CDR3 reads TGCGCCAGCAGCTTCTCCCGGGGGTGGGAGACCCAGTACTTC. Filled out from reference TRBV5-1 and TRBJ2-5, the complete variable domain reads KAGVTQTPRYLIKTRGQQVTLSCSPISGHRSVSWYQQTPGQGLQFLFEYFSETQRNKGNFPGRFSGRQFSNSRSEMNVSTLELGDSALYLCASSFSRGWETQYFGPGTRLLVL.

The chain combines TRBV5-6 with TRBJ1-4, with D perhaps TRBD1 (6 bases). V shed 2 bases and J shed 3 bases, with 20 bases lying between them. Germline V gives CDR1 SGHDT, CDR2 YYEEEE. The CDR3 loop spans 18 amino acids. Here the CDR3 reads CASSLDRPYKAPNEKLFF. In nucleotides, the CDR3 is TGTGCCAGCAGCTTAGACAGGCCATACAAGGCACCTAATGAAAAACTGTTTTTT.

DNA for the CDR3: TGTGCCAGCAGTTACGTAGCGGGGGGGCCTAAAGATACGCAGTATTTT. Translated, it gives CASSYVAGGPKDTQYF. The chain employs TRBV6-6 and TRBJ2-3, with TRBD2 matching 11 bases. Trimming took 2 bases from V and 5 from J; bases not matched to a gene: 6. The CDR3 runs to 16 residues. CDR1 is MNHNY and CDR2 is SVGAGI in the germline V gene (reference sequence).

The CDR3 sequence is CASSSGTATNEKLFF. The CDR3 DNA reads TGCGCCAGCAGCTCCGGGACAGCAACTAATGAAAAACTGTTTTTT. V gene TRBV5-1 combines with J gene TRBJ1-4; 7 bases are shared with TRBD1. Germline CDR1 reads SGHRS; CDR2 reads YFSETQ. CDR3 length equals 15 residues. V trimming: 3 bases; J trimming: 0 bases; junction bases outside the gene matches: 2.

V and J are TRBV9 and TRBJ1-3; D is perhaps TRBD1 (6 bases). V shed 4 bases and J shed 4 bases, with 15 bases lying between them. Germline CDR1 SGDLS, CDR2 YYNGEE. This CDR3 has 15 residues. The CDR3 loop is CASSSRGGAGNTIYF. CDR3 in DNA: TGTGCCAGCAGCTCCCGGGGGGGGGCCGGAAACACCATATATTTT.

This clone was seen just once. The genes are TRBV6-2 or TRBV6-3 and TRBJ2-3; tentatively, D is TRBD2 (5 bases). CDR1 and CDR2 (germline): MNHEY, SVGEGT. Trimming left V 6 bases short and J 7 bases short, with 11 bases between. The CDR3 runs 12 residues. CDR3 protein: CASSSLANTQYF. For the CDR3, the DNA is TGTGCCAGCAGCTCCCTAGCCAATACGCAGTATTTT.

The chain carries TRBV7-2 and TRBJ1-2, with 8 nucleotides matching TRBD1. The CDR3 is made up of 13 amino acids. Unmatched junction bases numbered 2, after V lost 0 bases and J lost 8 bases. Germline lookup yields CDR1 SGHTA and CDR2 FQGNSA. The CDR3 nucleotides are TGTGCCAGCAGCTTAGCCTGGGACAGGGGCTACACCTTC. Translated: CASSLAWDRGYTF.

The chain carries TRBV19 and TRBJ1-5; 10 bases agree with TRBD1. Germline V CDR1 and CDR2: LNHDA, SQIVND (reference sequence). CDR3 length: 16 amino acids. V was pared by 5 bases and J by 6 bases, with 10 bases of the junction left unmatched. The CDR3 loop reads CASSPTDRGLLQPQHF. DNA of the CDR3: TGTGCCAGTAGTCCGACCGACAGGGGGCTACTTCAGCCCCAGCATTTT. Supplemented by reference TRBV19 and TRBJ1-5, the full variable domain reads DGGITQSPKYLFRKEGQNVTLSCEQNLNHDAMYWYRQDPGQGLRLIYYSQIVNDFQKGDIAEGYSVSREKKESFPLTVTSAQKNPTAFYLCASSPTDRGLLQPQHFGDGTRLSIL.

CDR3 residues: CASSPLEVEYF. In nucleotides, the CDR3 is TGTGCCAGCTCACCCCTCGAGGTAGAGTACTTC. The rearrangement links TRBV18 to TRBJ2-7; D unclear. Germline V lookup: CDR1 KGHSH, CDR2 LQKENI. The CDR3 spans 11 residues. The ends were cut back, 3 bases at V and 11 bases at J, with 11 bases in the middle.

The J gene is TRBJ1-3, the V gene TRBV6-6; 7 positions agree with TRBD1. This CDR3 is built from 16 residues. The J segment lost 3 bases and the V segment lost 8 bases, leaving 13 bases of the junction unmatched. The germline V gene has CDR1 MNHNY and CDR2 SVGAGI (reference sequence). The CDR3 reads CASLRGRQGYGNTIYF. CDR3 bases: TGTGCCAGCTTGAGGGGCCGACAGGGATATGGAAACACCATATATTTT.

This clone was seen only a few times. The chain combines TRBV30 with TRBJ2-7, with 10 bases that match TRBD1. In germline, CDR1 is GTSNPN, CDR2 SVGIG (reference sequence). This CDR3 is built from 14 residues. V was pared by 2 bases and J by 5 bases, with 6 bases of the junction left unmatched. CDR3 protein: CAWSKTGGGDEQYF. The CDR3 region has the DNA TGTGCCTGGAGTAAGACAGGGGGCGGCGACGAGCAGTACTTC.